The 21 T cell receptor beta chains reported below all come from one sample, sequenced in a study of blood T cell repertoires in COVID-19. Method: immunoSEQ multiplex PCR; TCRdb's copy keeps in-frame clones and lacks some. The sample includes about 370,000 clones, 80% to 90% of them seen just once. Sequenced: PBMCs or T cells enriched from blood (not recorded which). Receptor source: a man aged 18 to 29 who had recovered from COVID-19.

The count of this clone is one. J is TRBJ1-1 and V is TRBV19; no definite D call. The CDR3 sequence is 14 residues long. The germline V gene encodes CDR1 LNHDA and CDR2 SQIVND (reference sequence). The V end was cut by 3 bases, the J end by 1 base, with 9 bases between. The CDR3 is CASSMSGWNTEAFF. The CDR3 coding sequence is TGTGCCAGTAGTATGTCCGGGTGGAACACTGAAGCTTTCTTT.

This clone occurred a few times. The rearrangement uses TRBV9 and TRBJ2-2; 7 bases match TRBD2. J lost 0 bases, V lost 3 bases, and 5 bases had no gene match. The CDR3 loop spans 16 amino acids. CDR1 SGDLS and CDR2 YYNGEE come from the germline V gene. The CDR3 region has the DNA TGTGCCAGCAGCGCCCAGGCGGGAGCGAACACCGGGGAGCTGTTTTTT. It translates to CASSAQAGANTGELFF.

The V and J genes are TRBV2 and TRBJ2-2; 13 nucleotides match TRBD2. CDR3 length equals 15 residues. Trimming took 5 bases from V and 5 from J; bases not matched to a gene: 2. The germline gives CDR1 SNHLY, CDR2 FYNNEI. The CDR3 sequence is CASSPGLAGTGELFF. The CDR3 DNA sequence: TGTGCCAGCAGTCCGGGACTAGCGGGGACCGGGGAGCTGTTTTTT.

CDR3 in amino acids: CASYRVSYEQYF. The CDR3 DNA follows: TGCGCCAGCTACAGGGTCTCCTACGAGCAGTACTTC. The gene calls are TRBV5-1 and TRBJ2-7; D is perhaps TRBD1 (6 bases). Germline assignment: CDR1 SGHRS and CDR2 YFSETQ. Trimming cost V 7 bases and J 0 bases, with 8 bases left between them. The CDR3 spans 12 residues.

V usage is TRBV28 and J usage is TRBJ2-1; perhaps TRBD1 as D (6 bases). Germline V lookup: CDR1 MDHEN, CDR2 SYDVKM. This CDR3 is built from 14 residues. V was shortened by 5 bases and J by 6 bases, with 14 bases between the two germline ends. CDR3 in DNA: TGTGCCAGCAGTCAGCCAAGACAGGCCAATGAGCAGTTCTTC. Translating gives CASSQPRQANEQFF.

V is TRBV19 and J is TRBJ2-1; tentatively, D is TRBD1 (6 bases). The CDR3 is 13 residues long. Germline CDR1 reads LNHDA; CDR2 reads SQIVND (reference sequence). Trimming removed 4 bases at V and 4 bases at J, with 8 bases between. The CDR3 DNA reads TGTGCCAGTAGTACCCAGGGGTACAATGAGCAGTTCTTC. Translation: CASSTQGYNEQFF.

The chain has TRBV29-1 and TRBJ2-1, with 9 bases that match TRBD1. CDR1 and CDR2 from the germline V gene are SQVTM and ANQGSEA. After removal of 6 bases from V and 6 bases from J, the junction contained 12 bases not matched to a gene. There are 15 residues in the CDR3. CDR3 bases: TGCAGCGTAGTTCCACAGGGGGCGCAGGGCAATGAGCAGTTCTTC. It yields the protein CSVVPQGAQGNEQFF.

This clone was counted a single time. CDR3 amino acids: CASSQDARGGRGEKLFF. The DNA of the CDR3 is TGTGCCAGCAGCCAAGATGCGAGGGGGGGGCGAGGTGAAAAACTGTTTTTT. V usage is TRBV4-2 and J usage is TRBJ1-4, with D possibly TRBD1 on 6 matching bases. This CDR3 contains 17 residues. The V end lost 0 bases, the J end lost 7 bases, and 18 bases lay between the germline ends. The germline gives CDR1 LGHNA, CDR2 YNFKEQ.

The V gene is TRBV2, the J gene TRBJ1-5; no firm D call. V lost 4 bases and J lost 4, with 8 bases in between. The CDR3 covers 13 residues. The germline CDR1 and CDR2 sequences are SNHLY and FYNNEI. CDR3 protein: CASSGGMNQPQHF. Here the CDR3 DNA reads TGTGCCAGCAGTGGCGGGATGAATCAGCCCCAGCATTTT.

The genes are TRBV28 and TRBJ2-7; TRBD1 agrees at 7 bases. CDR1 MDHEN and CDR2 SYDVKM come from the germline V gene. J lost 3 bases, V lost 5 bases, and 7 bases had no gene match. CDR3 length equals 14 residues. The CDR3 sequence: CASSIPRQGYEQYF. CDR3 nucleotides: TGTGCCAGCAGTATACCAAGACAGGGCTACGAGCAGTACTTC.

This clone turned up a few times. The chain links TRBV28 to TRBJ1-6; 10 bases fit TRBD1. V gave up 5 bases and J gave up 9 bases; unmatched junction bases: 7. Germline CDR1 reads MDHEN; CDR2 reads SYDVKM. This CDR3 region has 15 residues. CDR3 in amino acids: CASSRGQGRGSPLHF. The CDR3, as DNA: TGTGCCAGCAGTCGGGGACAGGGGAGAGGTTCACCCCTCCACTTT.

This clone was detected once. The V call is TRBV4-2, the J call TRBJ2-1; a weak D match, TRBD2 (5 bases). This CDR3 spans 14 amino acids. With 0 bases removed from V and 5 bases from J, the gap between germline ends came to 8 bases. Germline V CDR1 and CDR2: LGHNA, YNFKEQ. DNA for the CDR3: TGTGCCAGCAGCCAAGAGATAGCGAACAATGAGCAGTTCTTC. It specifies CASSQEIANNEQFF.

This clone was found once. The J gene is TRBJ2-7, the V gene TRBV19; TRBD1 matches at 10 bases. V was pared by 6 bases and J by 2 bases, with 7 bases of the junction left unmatched. Looked up from germline, CDR1 is LNHDA and CDR2 is SQIVND (reference sequence). The CDR3 loop spans 15 amino acids. This chain's CDR3 is CASRSGDRGTYEQYF. The CDR3 region has the DNA TGTGCCAGTAGGTCGGGGGACAGGGGAACCTACGAGCAGTACTTC.

V gene TRBV7-3 combines with J gene TRBJ1-3, with D unclear. Germline V CDR1 and CDR2: SGHTA, FQGTGA. This CDR3 has 15 residues. V was cut by 5 bases and J by 8 bases, with 19 bases left in between. For the CDR3, the DNA is TGTGCCAGCAGCCCAACCGACGGGAGAAGACACACCATATATTTT. As protein: CASSPTDGRRHTIYF.

In DNA, the CDR3 is TGCGCCAGCAGCCTAGAATCTAGGGGCCAAGAGACCCAGTACTTC. Its translation is CASSLESRGQETQYF. This chain connects TRBV5-1 to TRBJ2-5, with D perhaps matching TRBD1 (5 bases). Germline values: CDR1 SGHRS, CDR2 YFSETQ. V was cut by 4 bases and J by 1 base, with 14 bases left in between. This CDR3 has 15 amino acids.

The chain recombines TRBV5-6 with TRBJ2-6; 9 bases map to TRBD1. With 2 bases clipped from V and 0 bases from J, the junction kept 3 bases outside the gene matches. The CDR3 loop spans 17 amino acids. Germline V gene data show CDR1 as SGHDT and CDR2 as YYEEEE. The CDR3 is CASSLQGAFSGANVLTF. CDR3 nucleotide sequence: TGTGCCAGCAGCTTACAGGGGGCTTTCTCTGGGGCCAACGTCCTGACTTTC.

Of note for this clone: The same CDR3 also results from other DNA sequences found in this sample. The chain couples TRBV25-1 to TRBJ2-1; 8 bases are shared with TRBD1. V was clipped by 1 base and J by 3 bases; unmatched bases: 2. Germline CDR1 and CDR2: MGHDK and SYGVNS. This CDR3 spans 15 amino acids. DNA of the CDR3: TGTGCCAGCAGTGAATCCGGGACAGGCTACAATGAGCAGTTCTTC. Its translation: CASSESGTGYNEQFF.

J is TRBJ2-5 and V is TRBV7-8; no firm D call. This CDR3 has 14 amino acids. Between the trimmed V and J ends, which lost 3 bases and 2 bases, there was a span of 10 bases. The germline V gene has CDR1 SGHVS and CDR2 FQNEAQ. CDR3 bases: TGTGCCAGCAGCTTTCAAGGCAGGCAAGAGACCCAGTACTTC. The encoded protein is CASSFQGRQETQYF.

This clone showed up just once. The chain couples TRBV27 to TRBJ2-1, with 11 positions matching TRBD2. The V gene's germline CDR1 is MNHEY and CDR2 SMNVEV (reference sequence). The junction had 7 bases not matched to a gene; V was cut back by 1 base and J by 8 bases. The CDR3 covers 16 residues. The DNA of the CDR3 is TGTGCCAGCAGTTTATTAGCGGGAGGGCCTTTGGATGAGCAGTTCTTC. It codes for CASSLLAGGPLDEQFF.

The CDR3 coding sequence is TGTGCCAGCAGCACCTACCGGGACACTGCTAATTCACCCCTCCACTTT. Amino acids: CASSTYRDTANSPLHF. The chain uses TRBV7-9 and TRBJ1-6, with D possibly being TRBD1 (6 bases). The V and J ends lost 5 bases and 6 bases respectively, with 17 bases between them. This CDR3 comprises 16 residues. Germline V lookup: CDR1 SEHNR, CDR2 FQNEAQ (reference sequence).

The genes are TRBV9 and TRBJ2-7, with 7 bases matching TRBD2. CDR1 SGDLS and CDR2 YYNGEE come from the germline V gene. Trimming cost V 9 bases and J 3 bases; bases outside gene matches: 15. The CDR3 is made up of 15 amino acids. In DNA form, the CDR3 reads TGTGCCACCACAACCCCGGGACTAACAGTCTACGAGCAGTACTTC. Protein product: CATTTPGLTVYEQYF.